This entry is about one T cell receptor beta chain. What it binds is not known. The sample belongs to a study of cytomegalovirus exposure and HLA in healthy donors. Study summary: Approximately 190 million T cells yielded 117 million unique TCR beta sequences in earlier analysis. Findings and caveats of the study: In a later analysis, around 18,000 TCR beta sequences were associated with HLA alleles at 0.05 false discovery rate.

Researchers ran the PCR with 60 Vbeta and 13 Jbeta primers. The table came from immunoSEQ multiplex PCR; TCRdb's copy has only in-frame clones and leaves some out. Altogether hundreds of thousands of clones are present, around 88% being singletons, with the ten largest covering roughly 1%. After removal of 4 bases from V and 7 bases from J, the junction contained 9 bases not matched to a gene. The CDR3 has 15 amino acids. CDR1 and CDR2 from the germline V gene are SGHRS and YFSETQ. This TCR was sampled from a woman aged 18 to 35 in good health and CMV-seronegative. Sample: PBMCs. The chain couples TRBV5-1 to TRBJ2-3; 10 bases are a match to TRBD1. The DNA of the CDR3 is TGCGCCAGCAGCCGGGACAGGGGTTCGGTTAATACGCAGTATTTT. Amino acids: CASSRDRGSVNTQYF. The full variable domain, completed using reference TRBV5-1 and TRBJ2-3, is KAGVTQTPRYLIKTRGQQVTLSCSPISGHRSVSWYQQTPGQGLQFLFEYFSETQRNKGNFPGRFSGRQFSNSRSEMNVSTLELGDSALYLCASSRDRGSVNTQYFGPGTRLTVL.